This T cell receptor (beta chain) appears in the sequencing data of a study of blood T cell repertoires in COVID-19. About the research overall: Acute-phase and convalescent COVID-19 samples originated in the United States, Italy and Spain. The analysed material was cDNA or gDNA that came from T cells, B-cell-depleted T cells, or PBMCs.

Original handling: The assay estimated nucleated cells by amplifying reference gene primers. Data came from immunoSEQ multiplex PCR; TCRdb stores just in-frame clones and leaves some out. V, J and clone size are taken as reported in that table, and D and trimming were inferred from the DNA itself. The profile shows about 160,000 clones, 70% to 90% of them singletons. The CDR3 is 15 amino acids. Between the trimmed V and J ends, which lost 6 bases and 2 bases, there was a span of 11 bases. Germline CDR1 is MNHEY and CDR2 is SMNVEV (reference sequence). This receptor was obtained from a man in his forties with acute or convalescent COVID-19. The source material was peripheral blood. The chain couples TRBV27 to TRBJ1-6; no clear D. The CDR3 is CASREGGTYNSPLHF. The CDR3 DNA sequence: TGTGCCAGCAGGGAAGGAGGCACCTATAATTCACCCCTCCACTTT.